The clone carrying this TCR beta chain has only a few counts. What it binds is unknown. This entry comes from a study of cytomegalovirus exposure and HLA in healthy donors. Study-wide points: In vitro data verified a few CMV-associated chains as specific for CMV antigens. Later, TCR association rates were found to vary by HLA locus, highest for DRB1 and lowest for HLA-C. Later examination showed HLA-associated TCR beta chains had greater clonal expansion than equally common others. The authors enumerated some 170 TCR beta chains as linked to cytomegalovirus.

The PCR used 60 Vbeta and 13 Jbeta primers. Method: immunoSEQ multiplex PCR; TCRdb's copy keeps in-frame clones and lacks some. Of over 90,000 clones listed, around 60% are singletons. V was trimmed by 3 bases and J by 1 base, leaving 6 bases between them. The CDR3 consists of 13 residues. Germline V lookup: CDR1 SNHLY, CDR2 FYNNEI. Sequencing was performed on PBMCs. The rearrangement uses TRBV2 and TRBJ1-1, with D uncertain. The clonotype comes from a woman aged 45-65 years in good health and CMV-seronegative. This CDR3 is CASSDIKNTEAFF. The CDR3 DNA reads TGTGCCAGCAGTGATATAAAGAACACTGAAGCTTTCTTT.